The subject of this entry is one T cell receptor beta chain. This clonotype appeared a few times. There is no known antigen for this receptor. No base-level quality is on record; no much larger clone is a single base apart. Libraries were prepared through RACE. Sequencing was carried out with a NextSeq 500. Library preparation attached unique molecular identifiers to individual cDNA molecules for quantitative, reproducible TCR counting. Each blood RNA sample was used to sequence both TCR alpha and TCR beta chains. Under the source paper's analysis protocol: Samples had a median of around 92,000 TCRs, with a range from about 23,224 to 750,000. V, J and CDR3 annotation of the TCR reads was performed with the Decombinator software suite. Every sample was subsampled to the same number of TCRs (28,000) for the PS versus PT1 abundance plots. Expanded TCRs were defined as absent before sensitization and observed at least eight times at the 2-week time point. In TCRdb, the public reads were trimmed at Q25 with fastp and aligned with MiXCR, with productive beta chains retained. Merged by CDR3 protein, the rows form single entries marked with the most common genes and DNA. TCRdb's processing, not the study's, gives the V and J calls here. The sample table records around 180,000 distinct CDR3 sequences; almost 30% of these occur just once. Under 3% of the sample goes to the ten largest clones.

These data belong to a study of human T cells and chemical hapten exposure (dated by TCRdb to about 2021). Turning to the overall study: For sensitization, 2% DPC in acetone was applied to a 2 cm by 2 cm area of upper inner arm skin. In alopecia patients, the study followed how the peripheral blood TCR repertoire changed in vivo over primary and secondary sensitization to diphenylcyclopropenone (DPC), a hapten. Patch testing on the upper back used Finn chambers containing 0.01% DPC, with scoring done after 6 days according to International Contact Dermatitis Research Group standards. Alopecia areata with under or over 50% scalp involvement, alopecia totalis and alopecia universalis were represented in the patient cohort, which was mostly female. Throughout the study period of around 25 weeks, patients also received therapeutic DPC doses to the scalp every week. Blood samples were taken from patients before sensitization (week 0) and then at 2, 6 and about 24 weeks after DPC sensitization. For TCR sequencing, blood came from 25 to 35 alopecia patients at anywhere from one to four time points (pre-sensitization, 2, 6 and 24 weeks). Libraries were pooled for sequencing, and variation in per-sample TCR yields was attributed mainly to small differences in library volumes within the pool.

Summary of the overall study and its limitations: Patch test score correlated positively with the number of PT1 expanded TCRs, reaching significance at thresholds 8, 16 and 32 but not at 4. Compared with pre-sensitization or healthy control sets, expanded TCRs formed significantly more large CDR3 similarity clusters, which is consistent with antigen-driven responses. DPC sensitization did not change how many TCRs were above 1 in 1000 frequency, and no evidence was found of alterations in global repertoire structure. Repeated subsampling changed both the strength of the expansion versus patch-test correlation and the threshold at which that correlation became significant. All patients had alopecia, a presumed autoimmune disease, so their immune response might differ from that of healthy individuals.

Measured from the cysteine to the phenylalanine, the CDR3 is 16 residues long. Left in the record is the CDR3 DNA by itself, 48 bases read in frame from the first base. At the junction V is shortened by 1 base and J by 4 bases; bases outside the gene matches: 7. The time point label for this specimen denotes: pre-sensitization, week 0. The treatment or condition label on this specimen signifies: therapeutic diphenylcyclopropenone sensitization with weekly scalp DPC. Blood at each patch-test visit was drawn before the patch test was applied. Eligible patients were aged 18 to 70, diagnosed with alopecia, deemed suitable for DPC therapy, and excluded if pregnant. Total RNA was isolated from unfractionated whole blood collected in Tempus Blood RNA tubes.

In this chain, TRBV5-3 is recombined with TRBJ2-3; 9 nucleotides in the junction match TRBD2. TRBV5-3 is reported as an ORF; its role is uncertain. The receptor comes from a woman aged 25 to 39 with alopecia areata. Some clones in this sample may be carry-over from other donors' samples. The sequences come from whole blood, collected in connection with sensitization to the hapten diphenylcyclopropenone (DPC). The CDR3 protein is CARSLTAGGRADTQYF. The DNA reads TGTGCCAGAAGCTTGACGGCGGGGGGGAGAGCAGATACGCAGTATTTT.